The next 18 T cell receptor beta chains were all read from a single sample in a study of blood T cell repertoires in COVID-19. Produced via immunoSEQ multiplex PCR; TCRdb's table is partial and in-frame only. The sample has 130,000 or so clones, about 85% seen once; the top ten hold 3.5% to 4.5%. The sequenced material came from peripheral blood. The receptors were sampled from a man in his 60s with acute or convalescent COVID-19.

This clone showed up just a few times. The chain combines TRBV6-5 with TRBJ2-7; 11 nucleotides line up with TRBD2. CDR3 length: 15 amino acids. Germline trimming cut 4 bases from V and 6 bases from J; bases unmatched to any gene: 8. Germline V gene lookup returns CDR1 MNHEY and CDR2 SVGAGI. DNA for the CDR3: TGTGCCAGCAGTTTACTTCTAGCGGGAGGTTCCGAGCAGTACTTC. Its protein product is CASSLLLAGGSEQYF.

J is TRBJ2-6 and V is TRBV4-2; weak D call: TRBD1 (5 bases). Germline values: CDR1 LGHNA, CDR2 YNFKEQ. The CDR3 is 16 amino acids. V lost 5 bases to trimming and J lost 0 bases, with 11 bases between them. The CDR3 DNA reads TGTGCCAGCAGCTTACAGGCCAGCTCTGGGGCCAACGTCCTGACTTTC. Translation: CASSLQASSGANVLTF.

The chain uses TRBV12-5 and TRBJ2-7, with 9 bases that match TRBD2. CDR1 LGHNT and CDR2 FRNRAP come from the germline V gene. The CDR3 sequence is 14 residues long. J was trimmed by 6 bases and V by 6 bases; bases with no gene match: 9. The CDR3 region has the DNA TGTGCTAGTGGCCTTAGCGGGAGTCCAGGCGAGCAGTACTTC. Residues: CASGLSGSPGEQYF. Full variable domain (rest looked up from reference TRBV12-5 and TRBJ2-7): DARVTQTPRHKVTEMGQEVTMRCQPILGHNTVFWYRQTMMQGLELLAYFRNRAPLDDSGMPKDRFSAEMPDATLATLKIQPSEPRDSAVYFCASGLSGSPGEQYFGPGTRLTVT.

The chain joins TRBV29-1 to TRBJ2-7; D may be TRBD1 (6 bases). The length of the CDR3 is 11 residues. Germline values: CDR1 SQVTM, CDR2 ANQGSEA. The V end was cut by 6 bases, the J end by 6 bases, with 12 bases between. In DNA form, the CDR3 reads TGCAGCGTATCCACAGGGTCCGAGCAGTACTTC. Amino acid sequence: CSVSTGSEQYF.

The chain joins TRBV24-1 to TRBJ2-1; a possible D gene is TRBD2 (5 bases). The CDR3 consists of 19 residues. Trimming cost V 3 bases and J 1 base, with 21 bases left between them. Per the germline V gene, CDR1 is KGHDR and CDR2 is SFDVKD. DNA for the CDR3: TGTGCCACCAGTGATCCGCGGTCGGCGGCGGGTGGGTCCTACAATGAGCAGTTCTTC. Its translation: CATSDPRSAAGGSYNEQFF.

V usage is TRBV9 and J usage is TRBJ2-1; 7 bases match TRBD2. The CDR3 is made up of 15 amino acids. Germline V gene sequence: CDR1 SGDLS, CDR2 YYNGEE. J was trimmed by 7 bases and V by 0 bases; bases with no gene match: 7. In DNA form, the CDR3 reads TGTGCCAGCAGCGTAGAGGGAGGGAGTGGAAATGAGCAGTTCTTC. Its translation is CASSVEGGSGNEQFF. The variable domain in full, completed from reference TRBV9 and TRBJ2-1, reads DSGVTQTPKHLITATGQRVTLRCSPRSGDLSVYWYQQSLDQGLQFLIQYYNGEERAKGNILERFSAQQFPDLHSELNLSSLELGDSALYFCASSVEGGSGNEQFFGPGTRLTVL.

J is TRBJ1-1 and V is TRBV19; TRBD1 matches at 7 bases. This CDR3 region has 13 residues. Germline lookup yields CDR1 LNHDA and CDR2 SQIVND (reference sequence). Unmatched junction bases numbered 5, after V lost 6 bases and J lost 4 bases. CDR3 in amino acids: CASSQQGSTEAFF. CDR3 nucleotide sequence: TGTGCCAGTAGCCAACAGGGGAGCACTGAAGCTTTCTTT.

The chain is built from TRBV6-2 or TRBV6-3 and TRBJ2-5, with TRBD1 matching 9 bases. The CDR3 covers 16 residues. The trim removed 5 bases at V and 3 bases at J, leaving 10 bases unmatched. The germline V gene has CDR1 MNHEY and CDR2 SVGEGT. The CDR3 loop is CASSAPGQGIEETQYF. For the CDR3, the DNA is TGTGCCAGCAGTGCCCCGGGACAGGGAATTGAAGAGACCCAGTACTTC.

This clone showed up just a few times. V is TRBV5-5 and J is TRBJ2-7, with D possibly being TRBD1 (5 bases). The CDR3 spans 13 residues. Trimming shortened V by 5 bases and J by 3 bases, and 12 bases separated the two germline ends. The germline V gene encodes CDR1 SGHKS and CDR2 YYEKEE (reference sequence). CDR3 in amino acids: CASSFDSLYEQYF. CDR3 coding DNA: TGTGCCAGCAGTTTTGACAGTCTCTACGAGCAGTACTTC.

V and J are TRBV15 and TRBJ2-1; TRBD2 matches at 10 bases. V gave up 2 bases and J gave up 7 bases; unmatched junction bases: 2. Germline CDR1 and CDR2: LNHNV and YYDKDF (reference sequence). This CDR3 has 14 residues. The CDR3 nucleotides are TGTGCCACCAGCAGACCGGGACTAGCGAATGAGCAGTTCTTC. Translating gives CATSRPGLANEQFF.

This chain links TRBV6-1 with TRBJ1-2; 10 bases fit TRBD1. V was clipped by 1 base and J by 2 bases; unmatched bases: 1. Germline-derived CDR1 and CDR2 are MNHNS and SASEGT. The CDR3 runs 15 residues. The DNA for the CDR3 is TGTGCCAGCAGTGAAGGACAGGGGGCAAACTATGGCTACACCTTC. It translates to CASSEGQGANYGYTF.

The genes are TRBV5-1 and TRBJ1-5; D unclear. The CDR3 is 16 residues long. With 4 bases removed from V and 4 bases from J, the gap between germline ends came to 18 bases. The germline CDR1 and CDR2 sequences are SGHRS and YFSETQ. CDR3 sequence (DNA): TGCGCCAGCAGCCCCCCGGCGGAAAACCCGAATCAGCCCCAGCATTTT. Translated: CASSPPAENPNQPQHF.

A note on this clone: The sample has other DNA sequences that encode this CDR3 too. CDR3 bases: TGTGCCAGCAGTCTGGGCCTTGAGGAGACCCAGTACTTC. It encodes CASSLGLEETQYF. V is TRBV12-3 or TRBV12-4 and J is TRBJ2-5; D is ambiguous. This CDR3 comprises 13 residues. The V end lost 5 bases, the J end lost 5 bases, and 12 bases lay between the germline ends.

The rearrangement joins TRBV7-8 to TRBJ2-3; TRBD2 matches 7 bases. The CDR3 loop spans 15 amino acids. With 3 bases clipped from V and 4 bases from J, the junction kept 7 bases outside the gene matches. Germline V CDR1 and CDR2: SGHVS, FQNEAQ. This CDR3 is CASSFGGSLADTQYF. The CDR3 region has the DNA TGTGCCAGCAGCTTCGGCGGGAGTCTTGCAGATACGCAGTATTTT.

V and J are TRBV9 and TRBJ2-1; 9 nucleotides align to TRBD1. The V gene end was trimmed by 3 bases and the J gene end by 9 bases; junction bases not matched to a gene: 13. This CDR3 is built from 16 residues. In germline, CDR1 is SGDLS, CDR2 YYNGEE. The CDR3 DNA reads as TGTGCCAGCAGCGCCATCCGGGACAGGGTGATGGGTGAGCAGTTCTTC. This encodes CASSAIRDRVMGEQFF.

This chain connects TRBV7-2 to TRBJ2-7; 7 bases agree with TRBD1. J lost 2 bases, V lost 3 bases, and 4 bases had no gene match. The CDR3 has 14 residues. Germline V lookup: CDR1 SGHTA, CDR2 FQGNSA. The CDR3 bases are TGTGCCAGCAGCTTGGCGACAGGGACCTACGAGCAGTACTTC. Protein sequence: CASSLATGTYEQYF.

The chain combines TRBV10-1 with TRBJ2-5, with D possibly matching TRBD2 (6 bases). In germline, CDR1 is WNHNN, CDR2 SYGVQD (reference sequence). The CDR3 loop spans 14 amino acids. Deletions cut 0 bases from V and 4 bases from J, with 9 bases between. Here the CDR3 DNA reads TGCGCCAGCAGTGAGTCCGGGGGAGGAGAGACCCAGTACTTC. Its translation is CASSESGGGETQYF.

The genes are TRBV7-9 and TRBJ1-2; D perhaps matches TRBD1 (6 bases). The CDR3 contains 19 residues. Germline assignment: CDR1 SEHNR and CDR2 FQNEAQ (reference sequence). The V end was cut by 4 bases, the J end by 2 bases, with 26 bases between. The CDR3 here is CASSSRPGQPWVENYGYTF. CDR3 nucleotides: TGTGCCAGCAGCTCACGGCCGGGACAACCTTGGGTTGAGAACTATGGCTACACCTTC.